These 3 T cell receptor beta chains were all obtained from the same sample, sequenced in a study of neurological immune-mediated disorders. TCRdb passed the 5' RACE reads through MiXCR, listing each CDR3 protein once. The profile shows 45,000 to 70,000 distinct CDR3 sequences, about 4% of them singletons. The sequenced sample consisted of PBMCs. Receptors originate from a man aged 45-65 years with multiple sclerosis.

This clonotype was seen many times. The rearrangement links TRBV7-8 to TRBJ1-1; no reliable D call. The germline gives CDR1 SGHVS, CDR2 FQNEAQ. Trimming removed 2 bases from V and 4 bases from J, with 8 bases in between. The CDR3 has 13 residues. For the CDR3, the DNA is TGTGCCAGCAGCTTACAGGAACGCACTGAAGCTTTCTTT. Translated: CASSLQERTEAFF.

In this sample, this clonotype turned up many times. J is TRBJ2-3 and V is TRBV24-1; D may match TRBD1 or TRBD2 (6 bases each). CDR3 length: 17 amino acids. V gave up 2 bases and J gave up 6 bases, with 20 bases separating them. Germline V gives CDR1 KGHDR, CDR2 SFDVKD. As DNA, the CDR3 is TGTGCCACCAGTGATTCCGGCCCGGGGGCAGCGCTTGATACGCAGTATTTT. Its translation: CATSDSGPGAALDTQYF.

This clonotype appeared many times. The chain couples TRBV2 to TRBJ2-7, with D unresolved. Trimming cost V 3 bases and J 2 bases, with 5 bases left between them. Germline CDR1 is SNHLY and CDR2 is FYNNEI. The CDR3 covers 12 residues. CDR3 DNA sequence: TGTGCCAGCAGTGACATTCCCTACGAGCAGTACTTC. Protein sequence: CASSDIPYEQYF.